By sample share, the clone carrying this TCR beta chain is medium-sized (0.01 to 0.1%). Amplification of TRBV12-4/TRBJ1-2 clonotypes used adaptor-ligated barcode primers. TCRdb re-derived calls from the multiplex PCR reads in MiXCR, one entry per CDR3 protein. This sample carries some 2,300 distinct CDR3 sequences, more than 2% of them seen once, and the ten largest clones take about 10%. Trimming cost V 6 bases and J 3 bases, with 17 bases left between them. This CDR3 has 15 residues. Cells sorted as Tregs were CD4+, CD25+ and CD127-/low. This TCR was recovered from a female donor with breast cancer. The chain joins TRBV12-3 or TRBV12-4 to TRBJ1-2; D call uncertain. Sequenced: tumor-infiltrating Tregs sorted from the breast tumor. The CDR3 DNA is TGTGCCAGCAGACCCACGGACTCTCCCTACTATGGCTACACCTTC. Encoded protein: CASRPTDSPYYGYTF.